This TCR beta chain originates from a study of blood T cell repertoires in COVID-19. Study-level background: From the United States, Italy and Spain came samples of acute and convalescent COVID-19. From T cells, B-cell-depleted T cells, or PBMCs came the material, which was cDNA or gDNA.

The germline gives CDR1 SGHAT, CDR2 FQNNGV. The CDR3 extends over 12 amino acids. Trimming stripped 4 bases from V and 7 bases from J, with 5 bases between. The authors' processing: Amplifying reference gene primers gave estimates of nucleated cell counts. Libraries were prepared by immunoSEQ multiplex PCR; TCRdb keeps only in-frame clonotypes and omits some of them. The DNA gave D and trimming, while V, J and clone size come from that table. The table records around 64,000 clones, around 90% of them present only once. Sequencing used peripheral blood. The source is a woman under 30 with acute or convalescent COVID-19. V and J are TRBV11-2 and TRBJ1-6; D call uncertain. The CDR3 sequence is CASSSSNSPLHF. The CDR3 DNA reads as TGTGCCAGCAGCTCCTCGAATTCACCCCTCCACTTT. The complete variable domain, with remaining parts taken from reference TRBV11-2 and TRBJ1-6, reads EAGVAQSPRYKIIEKRQSVAFWCNPISGHATLYWYQQILGQGPKLLIQFQNNGVVDDSQLPKDRFSAERLKGVDSTLKIQPAKLEDSAVYLCASSSSNSPLHFGNGTRLTVT.